This section outlines one T cell receptor beta chain sequence together with its context. Its antigen is not identified. The source of the sample is a study of T cells in localized non-small cell lung cancer. Study observations and caveats: The greatest T cell clonality was found in uninvolved adjacent lung (higher than in tumor).

The method was immunoSEQ multiplex PCR; TCRdb's version includes in-frame clones alone and lacks a portion of them. Among 30,000 to 35,000 clones listed, around 90% were seen once. The CDR3 contains 17 residues. Per the germline V gene, CDR1 is SQVTM and CDR2 is ANQGSEA. Trimming at V came to 0 bases and at J to 7 bases, leaving 15 bases not matched to a gene. Sequencing used peripheral blood mononuclear cells, obtained before any cancer treatment. The receptor was derived from a female donor at least 60 years old with stage II lung adenocarcinoma. V is TRBV29-1 and J is TRBJ1-3; 7 bases agree with TRBD1. The CDR3 protein is CSVEEPQGQGDGNTIYF. Here the CDR3 DNA reads TGCAGCGTTGAAGAGCCCCAGGGTCAGGGGGACGGGAACACCATATATTTT. Full variable domain (rest looked up from reference TRBV29-1 and TRBJ1-3): SAVISQKPSRDICQRGTSLTIQCQVDSQVTMMFWYRQQPGQSLTLIATANQGSEATYESGFVIDKFPISRPNLTFSTLTVSNMSPEDSSIYLCSVEEPQGQGDGNTIYFGEGSWLTVV.